These 23 T cell receptor beta chains originate from one sample sequenced in a study of OX40 agonist ivuxolimab in advanced cancers. Using immunoSEQ multiplex PCR, the repertoire was profiled, and TCRdb retains in-frame clones only, with some absent. The profile covers approximately 84,000 clones, with over 80% appearing a single time and 0.43% taken by the ten largest. Sample: CD4+ or CD8+ T cells sorted from blood, taken in a trial of the OX40 agonist ivuxolimab. All receptors derive from an adult with an advanced solid tumor such as melanoma, head and neck, liver or kidney cancer.

The chain has TRBV6-5 and TRBJ2-7, with D perhaps TRBD2 (5 bases). Per germline, CDR1 MNHEY and CDR2 SVGAGI. This CDR3 region has 15 residues. Trimming removed 0 bases from V and 4 bases from J, with 13 bases in between. CDR3 sequence: CASSYSVARGYEQYF. CDR3 DNA: TGTGCCAGCAGTTACTCGGTGGCTCGCGGGTACGAGCAGTACTTC.

This rearrangement joins TRBV28 to TRBJ2-3, with a possible D match to TRBD1 (6 bases). V lost 1 base and J 3 bases, leaving 11 bases between the germline ends. Germline CDR1 MDHEN, CDR2 SYDVKM. The CDR3 totals 15 residues. This CDR3 is CASSLFGQGTDTQYF. CDR3 bases: TGTGCCAGCAGTTTATTCGGGCAGGGGACAGATACGCAGTATTTT.

The chain uses TRBV9 and TRBJ2-4; 7 nucleotides align to TRBD1. V was pared by 4 bases and J by 4 bases, with 5 bases of the junction left unmatched. This CDR3 has 14 amino acids. Germline V gene sequence: CDR1 SGDLS, CDR2 YYNGEE. The CDR3 DNA sequence: TGTGCCAGCAGCCAAGGGACAGTAAAAAACATTCAGTACTTC. This translates into CASSQGTVKNIQYF.

The rearrangement uses TRBV5-6 and TRBJ1-3; D ambiguous. Germline CDR1 and CDR2: SGHDT and YYEEEE. The germline V and J ends were trimmed by 7 bases and 0 bases, with 14 bases remaining between them. This CDR3 comprises 15 residues. The CDR3 is CASSGVHSSGNTIYF. The CDR3 DNA reads TGTGCCAGCTCGGGCGTTCACAGCTCTGGAAACACCATATATTTT.

The chain has TRBV9 and TRBJ2-7, with 10 bases aligning to TRBD2. The J segment lost 3 bases and the V segment lost 4 bases, leaving 4 bases of the junction unmatched. The V gene's germline CDR1 is SGDLS and CDR2 YYNGEE. There are 14 residues in the CDR3. The DNA of the CDR3 is TGTGCCAGCAGCATTAGCGGGGGGCACTACGAGCAGTACTTC. Protein sequence: CASSISGGHYEQYF.

The CDR3: CASSEGGRPGEKLFF. DNA for the CDR3: TGTGCCAGCAGTGAAGGCGGCAGACCGGGTGAAAAACTGTTTTTT. The chain links TRBV25-1 to TRBJ1-4, with D hard to call. This CDR3 is built from 15 residues. The V gene lost 2 bases and the J gene lost 7 bases, with 14 bases spanning the gap. Germline-derived CDR1 and CDR2 are MGHDK and SYGVNS. Full variable domain (rest looked up from reference TRBV25-1 and TRBJ1-4): EADIYQTPRYLVIGTGKKITLECSQTMGHDKMYWYQQDPGMELHLIHYSYGVNSTEKGDLSSESTVSRIRTEHFPLTLESARPSHTSQYLCASSEGGRPGEKLFFGSGTQLSVL.

The J gene is TRBJ2-4, the V gene TRBV5-1; 9 positions match TRBD1. With 3 bases clipped from V and 2 bases from J, the junction kept 12 bases outside the gene matches. This CDR3 contains 18 residues. Germline CDR1 and CDR2: SGHRS and YFSETQ. The DNA of the CDR3 is TGCGCCAGCAGCTCGACCGGGACAGGGATCGGGACCAAAAACATTCAGTACTTC. As protein: CASSSTGTGIGTKNIQYF.

The V and J genes are TRBV9 and TRBJ2-1; 9 bases fit TRBD2. Germline CDR1 reads SGDLS; CDR2 reads YYNGEE. V dropped 5 bases and J dropped 8; count of bases not matched to a gene: 8. The CDR3 totals 14 residues. CDR3 DNA: TGTGCCAGCAGTAAGGCGGGGGGGCCCCATGAGCAGTTCTTC. The encoded protein is CASSKAGGPHEQFF.

This clone was picked up a small number of times. Other nucleotide sequences in the sample specify the same CDR3. The rearrangement joins TRBV30 to TRBJ2-7, with 7 bases fitting TRBD2. The CDR3 length is 12 residues. Germline V lookup: CDR1 GTSNPN, CDR2 SVGIG (reference sequence). V shed 2 bases, J shed 3 bases, and the junction held 1 base outside the gene matches. In DNA, the CDR3 is TGTGCCTGGAGTCGCGGGAGCTACGAGCAGTACTTC. Protein product: CAWSRGSYEQYF.

The chain carries TRBV10-3 and TRBJ2-5; the D gene is possibly TRBD1 (6 bases). Trimming left V 6 bases short and J 5 bases short, with 13 bases between. The V gene's germline CDR1 is ENHRY and CDR2 SYGVKD. The CDR3 runs 13 residues. CDR3 sequence (DNA): TGTGCCATCAGGCACAGGGTGATGGAGACCCAGTACTTC. This translates into CAIRHRVMETQYF.

The chain has TRBV11-3 and TRBJ2-5; no firm D call. The V end was cut by 2 bases, the J end by 5 bases, with 3 bases between. The CDR3 consists of 11 residues. Per the germline V gene, CDR1 is SGHNT and CDR2 is YENEEA. The CDR3 protein is CASSLSETQYF. The CDR3 nucleotides read TGTGCCAGCAGCTTATCCGAGACCCAGTACTTC.

V is TRBV25-1 and J is TRBJ2-1; TRBD2 might be the D (6 bases). Germline V gives CDR1 MGHDK, CDR2 SYGVNS. The CDR3 has 14 amino acids. Trimming shortened V by 2 bases and J by 1 base, and 6 bases separated the two germline ends. The CDR3 loop reads CASSEAGSYNEQFF. The CDR3 bases are TGTGCCAGCAGTGAAGCGGGGTCCTACAATGAGCAGTTCTTC.

The chain couples TRBV9 to TRBJ2-5, with D unclear. The CDR3 is 14 amino acids. The germline V gene has CDR1 SGDLS and CDR2 YYNGEE. Trimming removed 4 bases from V and 2 bases from J, with 12 bases in between. CDR3 DNA sequence: TGTGCCAGCAGCCCGCCGGGTCCGCAAGAGACCCAGTACTTC. Residues: CASSPPGPQETQYF. The whole variable domain, remainder taken from reference TRBV9 and TRBJ2-5, is DSGVTQTPKHLITATGQRVTLRCSPRSGDLSVYWYQQSLDQGLQFLIQYYNGEERAKGNILERFSAQQFPDLHSELNLSSLELGDSALYFCASSPPGPQETQYFGPGTRLLVL.

This clone occurred a few times. The chain is built from TRBV30 and TRBJ1-5, with D possibly TRBD1 on 5 matching bases. The CDR3 totals 13 residues. The V gene lost 3 bases and the J gene lost 5 bases, with 11 bases spanning the gap. Looked up from germline, CDR1 is GTSNPN and CDR2 is SVGIG (reference sequence). This chain's CDR3 is CAWSTRGYQPQHF. In DNA, the CDR3 is TGTGCCTGGAGCACGCGGGGGTATCAGCCCCAGCATTTT.

The chain links TRBV10-3 to TRBJ2-7; D might be TRBD1 (6 bases). Germline V gene sequence: CDR1 ENHRY, CDR2 SYGVKD. V lost 6 bases to trimming and J lost 5 bases, with 17 bases between them. The CDR3 has 14 amino acids. Here the CDR3 DNA reads TGTGCCATCAGCCTAGGGGGAGAGGGTGACGAGCAGTACTTC. Translating it yields CAISLGGEGDEQYF.

The chain recombines TRBV19 with TRBJ1-2; maybe TRBD1 (5 bases). CDR1 and CDR2 from the germline V gene are LNHDA and SQIVND (reference sequence). The V end was cut by 5 bases, the J end by 4 bases, with 11 bases between. CDR3 length: 13 amino acids. The CDR3 reads CASSYRFPYGYTF. The DNA of the CDR3 is TGTGCCAGTAGTTACAGGTTCCCCTATGGCTACACCTTC.

This CDR3 reads CATSGLLRDTQYF. In DNA form, the CDR3 reads TGTGCCACCAGCGGTTTACTCAGGGATACGCAGTATTTT. The rearrangement links TRBV15 to TRBJ2-3; no reliable D call. Trimming removed 5 bases from V and 6 bases from J, with 12 bases in between. The CDR3 contains 13 residues. Germline lookup yields CDR1 LNHNV and CDR2 YYDKDF (reference sequence).

The J gene is TRBJ1-2, the V gene TRBV5-1; no definite D call. The length of the CDR3 is 15 residues. The V gene lost 6 bases and the J gene lost 5 bases, with 20 bases spanning the gap. From germline, CDR1 is SGHRS and CDR2 YFSETQ. The CDR3 region is CASTPGEGLGYGYTF. In nucleotides, the CDR3 is TGCGCCAGCACCCCGGGCGAGGGCCTGGGGTATGGCTACACCTTC.

This clone was recorded only once. This CDR3 reads CASSQDTGAYNEQFF. In nucleotides, the CDR3 is TGCGCCAGCAGCCAAGACACAGGGGCCTACAATGAGCAGTTCTTC. The genes are TRBV4-1 and TRBJ2-1; 7 nucleotides line up with TRBD1. Germline CDR1 MGHRA, CDR2 YSYEKL. The junction had 1 base not matched to a gene; V was cut back by 0 bases and J by 2 bases. The CDR3 is 15 amino acids.

The rearrangement uses TRBV2 and TRBJ2-3, with 8 bases fitting TRBD1. The junction had 3 bases not matched to a gene; V was cut back by 4 bases and J by 3 bases. The CDR3 is 14 amino acids. Germline lookup yields CDR1 SNHLY and CDR2 FYNNEI. The CDR3 bases are TGTGCCAGCAGTGTATGGACAGGGACAGATACGCAGTATTTT. This sequence encodes CASSVWTGTDTQYF.

The chain employs TRBV19 and TRBJ1-1; 12 bases agree with TRBD1. This CDR3 region has 15 residues. Germline V CDR1 and CDR2: LNHDA, SQIVND (reference sequence). With V trimmed by 6 bases and J by 5 bases, 7 bases remained unmatched. The CDR3 protein is CASRGQGAWWTEAFF. The CDR3 coding sequence is TGTGCCAGTAGGGGACAGGGGGCATGGTGGACTGAAGCTTTCTTT.

The count of this clone is one. The chain recombines TRBV19 with TRBJ2-4, with D possibly TRBD1 on 5 matching bases. Germline V gene sequence: CDR1 LNHDA, CDR2 SQIVND (reference sequence). The CDR3 totals 14 residues. Trimming removed 1 base at V and 6 bases at J, with 10 bases between. The DNA of the CDR3 is TGTGCCAGTAGTATAGGTAGGGGTTCAAACATTCAGTACTTC. Translation: CASSIGRGSNIQYF.

The V and J genes are TRBV4-2 and TRBJ2-7, with 11 nucleotides matching TRBD1. CDR1 and CDR2 (germline): LGHNA, YNFKEQ. V trimming: 3 bases; J trimming: 5 bases; junction bases outside the gene matches: 6. The CDR3 extends over 15 amino acids. The CDR3 loop is CASSQDRGRENEQYF. The CDR3 DNA reads as TGTGCCAGCAGCCAGGACAGGGGGCGAGAAAACGAGCAGTACTTC.